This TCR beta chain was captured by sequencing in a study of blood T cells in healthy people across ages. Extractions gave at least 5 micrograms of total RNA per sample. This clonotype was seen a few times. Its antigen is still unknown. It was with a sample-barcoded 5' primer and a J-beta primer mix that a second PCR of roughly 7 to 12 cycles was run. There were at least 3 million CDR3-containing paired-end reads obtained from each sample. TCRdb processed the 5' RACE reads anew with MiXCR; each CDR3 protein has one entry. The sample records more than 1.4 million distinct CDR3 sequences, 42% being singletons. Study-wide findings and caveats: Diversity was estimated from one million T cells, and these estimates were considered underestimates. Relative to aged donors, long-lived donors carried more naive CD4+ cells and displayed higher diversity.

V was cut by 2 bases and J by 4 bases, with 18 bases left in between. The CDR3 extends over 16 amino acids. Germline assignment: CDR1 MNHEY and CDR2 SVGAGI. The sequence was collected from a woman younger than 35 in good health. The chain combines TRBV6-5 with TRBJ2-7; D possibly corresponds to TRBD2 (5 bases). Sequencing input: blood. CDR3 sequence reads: CASSYTSAGENYEQYF. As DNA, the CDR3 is TGTGCCAGCAGTTACACGTCAGCCGGGGAAAATTACGAGCAGTACTTC.